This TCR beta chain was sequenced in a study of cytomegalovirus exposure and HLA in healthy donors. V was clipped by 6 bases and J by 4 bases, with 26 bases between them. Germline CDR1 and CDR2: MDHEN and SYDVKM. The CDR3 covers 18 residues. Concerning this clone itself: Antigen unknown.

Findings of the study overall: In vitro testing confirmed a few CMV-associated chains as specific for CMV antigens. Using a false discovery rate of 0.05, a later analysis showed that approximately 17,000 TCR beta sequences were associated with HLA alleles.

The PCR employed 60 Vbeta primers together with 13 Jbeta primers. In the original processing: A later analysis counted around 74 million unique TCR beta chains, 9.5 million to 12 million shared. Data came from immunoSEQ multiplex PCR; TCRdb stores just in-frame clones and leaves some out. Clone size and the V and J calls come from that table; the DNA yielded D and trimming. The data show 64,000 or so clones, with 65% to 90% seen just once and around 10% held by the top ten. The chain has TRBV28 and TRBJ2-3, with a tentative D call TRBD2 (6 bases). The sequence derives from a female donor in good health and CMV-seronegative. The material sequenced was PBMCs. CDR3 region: CASSPPGLLGFAPDTQYF. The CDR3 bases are TGTGCCAGCAGCCCCCCGGGACTTTTGGGGTTCGCCCCAGATACGCAGTATTTT.